This TCR beta chain was obtained from a study of T cell responses to AZD1222 COVID-19 vaccine. TCRdb keeps only in-frame clones here, not all; method: immunoSEQ multiplex PCR. The data show under 110,000 clones, about nine tenths seen once. The germline V and J ends were trimmed by 5 bases and 3 bases, with 14 bases remaining between them. Germline CDR1 and CDR2: SGHNT and YENEEA. CDR3 size: 15 residues. This TCR was sampled from an adult who received the AZD1222 COVID-19 vaccine. The J gene is TRBJ2-1, the V gene TRBV11-3; D remains ambiguous. Sequences were derived from peripheral blood, sampled 28 days after the second AZD1222 dose. CDR3: CASSVRTGDYNEQFF. The CDR3 coding sequence is TGTGCCAGCAGCGTACGGACGGGCGACTACAATGAGCAGTTCTTC.